The clone carrying this TCR beta chain turned up a few times. Sample time point: newly diagnosed GD, antithyroid drugs for less than 3 months. The TCR library used RNA extracted from PBMCs. Construction of the TCR beta libraries employed iRepertoire HTBI primers in conjunction with Arm-PCR of CDR3 regions. TCRdb itself ran the multiplex PCR reads through MiXCR, one entry per CDR3 protein. The table records 400,000 to 450,000 distinct CDR3 sequences, about 17% of them present only once. This sample is part of a study of regulatory T cells in long-lasting Graves disease. The CDR3 has 13 residues. Germline CDR1 reads SGHKS; CDR2 reads YYEKEE (reference sequence). V trimming: 7 bases; J trimming: 9 bases; junction bases outside the gene matches: 9. The sample was also linked to a second study, of T cells in Graves' hyperthyroidism and ophthalmopathy.

The chain couples TRBV5-5 to TRBJ1-5, with TRBD1 matching 8 bases. The source was peripheral blood mononuclear cells (PBMCs), collected at new diagnosis, from a patient treated with antithyroid drugs. This sequence originates from a woman in her twenties or thirties with Graves disease. Written as DNA, the CDR3 is TGTGCCAGCTCAGGGGGCCCGGATGCGCCCCAGCATTTT. Its protein is CASSGGPDAPQHF.